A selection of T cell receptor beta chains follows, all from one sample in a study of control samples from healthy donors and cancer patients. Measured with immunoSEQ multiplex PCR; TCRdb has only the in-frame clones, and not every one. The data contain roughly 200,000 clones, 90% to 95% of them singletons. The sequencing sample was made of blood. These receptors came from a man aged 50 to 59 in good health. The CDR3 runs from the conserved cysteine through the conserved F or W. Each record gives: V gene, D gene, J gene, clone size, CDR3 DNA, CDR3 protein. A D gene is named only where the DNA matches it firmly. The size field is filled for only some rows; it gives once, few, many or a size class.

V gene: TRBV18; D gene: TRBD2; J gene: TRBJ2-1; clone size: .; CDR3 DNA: TGTGCCAGCTCACCACCTGGCGGGGGGTTCTACAATGAGCAGTTCTTC; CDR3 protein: CASSPPGGGFYNEQFF
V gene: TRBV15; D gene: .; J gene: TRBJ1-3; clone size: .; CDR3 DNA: TGTGCCACCAGCAGGGACCTCTTCTCTGGAAACACCATATATTTT; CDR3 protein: CATSRDLFSGNTIYF
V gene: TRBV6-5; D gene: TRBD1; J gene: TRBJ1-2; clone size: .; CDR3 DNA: TGTGCCAGCAGTCTAACAGGGGGCGGTGGCTACACCTTC; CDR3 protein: CASSLTGGGGYTF
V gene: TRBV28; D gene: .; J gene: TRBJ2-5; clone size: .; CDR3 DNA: TGTGCCAGCAGTTTGGTCGAACTTCGGGAGACCCAGTACTTC; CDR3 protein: CASSLVELRETQYF
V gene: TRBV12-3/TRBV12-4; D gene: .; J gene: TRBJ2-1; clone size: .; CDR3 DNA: TGTGCCAGCAGTTTACTAGAAAATGAGCAGTTCTTC; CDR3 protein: CASSLLENEQFF
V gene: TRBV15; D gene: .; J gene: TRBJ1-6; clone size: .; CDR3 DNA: TGTGCCACCAGCAGAGAGGGGGGACGCTCACCCCTCCACTTT; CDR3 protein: CATSREGGRSPLHF
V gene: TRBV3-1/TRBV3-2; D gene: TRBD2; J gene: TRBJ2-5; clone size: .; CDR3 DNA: TGTGCCAGCAGCCAAAATCTCGCTAGCGGGGGACCCCAAGAGACCCAGTACTTC; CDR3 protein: CASSQNLASGGPQETQYF
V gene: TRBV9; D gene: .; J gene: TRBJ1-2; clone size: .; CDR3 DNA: TGTGCCAGCAGCGTAGGGGGATCTTCACGCCTTGTCTATGGCTACACCTTC; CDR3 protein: CASSVGGSSRLVYGYTF
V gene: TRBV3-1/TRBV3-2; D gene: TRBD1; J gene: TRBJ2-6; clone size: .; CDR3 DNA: TGTGCCAGCAGCCTGTTCGGGACAGGGACCGGGGCCAACGTCCTGACTTTC; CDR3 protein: CASSLFGTGTGANVLTF
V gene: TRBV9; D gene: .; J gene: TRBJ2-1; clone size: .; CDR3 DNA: TGTGCCAGCAGCGTAGAAGGGGTTCCTAGCTCCTACAATGAGCAGTTCTTC; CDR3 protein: CASSVEGVPSSYNEQFF
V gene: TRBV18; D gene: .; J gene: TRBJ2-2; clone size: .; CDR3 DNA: TGTGCCAGCTCACTGTCGAACACCGGGGAGCTGTTTTTT; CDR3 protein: CASSLSNTGELFF
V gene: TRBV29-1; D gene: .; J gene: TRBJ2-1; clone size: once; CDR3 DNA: TGCAGCGTTGAAAGGGGCCAGGGAAGTGTTGACCTTGGTGAGCAGTTCTTC; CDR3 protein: CSVERGQGSVDLGEQFF
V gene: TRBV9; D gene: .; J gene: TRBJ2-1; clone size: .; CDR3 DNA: TGTGCCAGCAGCGTAGTTTCAGGGTCGAATGAGCAGTTCTTC; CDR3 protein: CASSVVSGSNEQFF
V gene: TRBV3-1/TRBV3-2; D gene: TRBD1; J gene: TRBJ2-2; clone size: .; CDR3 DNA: TGTGCCAGCAGCCAACCTGATCAGGGGGACACCGGGGAGCTGTTTTTT; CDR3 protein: CASSQPDQGDTGELFF
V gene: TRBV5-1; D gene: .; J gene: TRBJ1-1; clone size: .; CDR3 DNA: TGCGCCAGCAGCTTGCAAAGGGGCGCCAACACTGAAGCTTTCTTT; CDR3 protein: CASSLQRGANTEAFF
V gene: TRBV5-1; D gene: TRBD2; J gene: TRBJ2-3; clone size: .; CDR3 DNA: TGCGCCAGCAGCTTGGATCTAGCGGGGGCCATAGATACGCAGTATTTT; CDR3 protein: CASSLDLAGAIDTQYF
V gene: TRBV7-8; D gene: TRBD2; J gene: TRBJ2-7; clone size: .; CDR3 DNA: TGTGCCAGCATCTGGGGGGGTAGCGGGCGGGTCGAGCAGTACTTC; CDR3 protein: CASIWGGSGRVEQYF
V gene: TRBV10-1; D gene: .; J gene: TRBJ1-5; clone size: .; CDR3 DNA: TGCGCCAGCAGTGAGTCCGGGCCCAACTTCGTTAGCAATCAGCCCCAGCATTTT; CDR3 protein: CASSESGPNFVSNQPQHF
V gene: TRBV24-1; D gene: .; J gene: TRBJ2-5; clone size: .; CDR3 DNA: TGTGCCACCAGTGGGGTCCCAGGCCAAGAGACCCAGTACTTC; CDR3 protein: CATSGVPGQETQYF
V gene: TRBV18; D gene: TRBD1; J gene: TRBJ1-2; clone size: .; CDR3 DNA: TGTGCCAGCTCACCACCGGACAGGGCGGGTGGCTACACCTTC; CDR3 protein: CASSPPDRAGGYTF
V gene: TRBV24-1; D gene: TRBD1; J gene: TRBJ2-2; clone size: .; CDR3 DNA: TGTGCCACCAGTGATCAGACAGGGGGCATCACCGGGGAGCTGTTTTTT; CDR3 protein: CATSDQTGGITGELFF
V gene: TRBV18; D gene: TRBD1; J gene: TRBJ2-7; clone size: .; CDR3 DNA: TGTGCCAGCTCACCACCAGGGCAGGGGACAGCCTACGAGCAGTACTTC; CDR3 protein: CASSPPGQGTAYEQYF
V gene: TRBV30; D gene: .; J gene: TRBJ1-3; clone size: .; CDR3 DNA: TGTGCCTGGAGTGTCGGGGGATCTGGAAACACCATATATTTT; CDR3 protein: CAWSVGGSGNTIYF
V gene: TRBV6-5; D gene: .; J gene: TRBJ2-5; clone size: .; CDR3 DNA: TGTGCCAGCAGTTACTGGGACTGGGCCCAGACCCAGTACTTC; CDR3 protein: CASSYWDWAQTQYF
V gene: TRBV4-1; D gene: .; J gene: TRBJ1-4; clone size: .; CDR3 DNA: TGCGCCAGCAGCCAAGCTACTCGGAGGACTAATGAAAAACTGTTTTTT; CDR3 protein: CASSQATRRTNEKLFF
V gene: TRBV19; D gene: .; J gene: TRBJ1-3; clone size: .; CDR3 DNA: TGTGCCAGTAGTATACGTAGCTCTGGAAACACCATATATTTT; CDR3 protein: CASSIRSSGNTIYF
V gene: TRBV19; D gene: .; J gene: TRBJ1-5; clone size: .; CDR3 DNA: TGTGCCAGTAGTATCATGGGCGGGGGGTATCAGCCCCAGCATTTT; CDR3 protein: CASSIMGGGYQPQHF
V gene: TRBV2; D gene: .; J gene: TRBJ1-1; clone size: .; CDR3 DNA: TGTGCCAGCAGCAGGGCCTTGAACACTGAAGCTTTCTTT; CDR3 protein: CASSRALNTEAFF